This TCR beta chain was observed in a study of tissue T cells after allogeneic stem cell transplantation. Study-level results: Which tissue TCRs were alloreactive or antigen-specific was not determined. Some clones might be persisting host cells. Only a limited share of tissue TCRs appeared in blood or spleen.

J lost 4 bases, V lost 2 bases, and 4 bases had no gene match. The CDR3 is 16 amino acids. CDR1 and CDR2 from the germline V gene are FNHDT and SITEND (reference sequence). Details on this clone: The antigen remains unidentified. Here the gene names and germline are mouse. The read halts 1 residue ahead of the CDR3 end, with the missing end drawn from the germline J gene.

CDR3 sequences, V/J genes, frequencies and template counts came from survey-depth TCRbeta sequencing. TCRdb keeps only in-frame clones here, not all; method: immunoSEQ multiplex PCR. The data show 20,000 to 25,000 clones, just under 75% seen once. The V call is TRBV19, the J call TRBJ1-3; 12 nucleotides agree with TRBD1. Sequencing was done on a sample of spleen. The origin of this receptor is a female BALB/c mouse in good health. The mice in this strain carry MHC haplotype H2-d. The CDR3 sequence: CASSIGDRGLGNTLYF. The sequenced CDR3 bases are TGTGCCAGCAGTATTGGGGACAGGGGGCTCGGAAATACGCTCTAT.